The clone carrying this T cell receptor (beta chain) has ten or more counts. Antigen specificity is unknown. The data derive from a study of T cells after yellow fever vaccination. About the research overall: Each low-cell-number fraction was prepared by means of SMART-Seq v4 Ultra Low Input. Overall study results and limits: Most primary-vaccination clones reappeared after the booster (more than 95% CD4, roughly 88% CD8).

This CDR3 contains 11 residues. Per the germline V gene, CDR1 is SQVTM and CDR2 is ANQGSEA. Trimming cost V 7 bases and J 5 bases; bases outside gene matches: 3. TCRdb ran MiXCR on the 5' RACE reads and lists one entry per CDR3 protein. The sample shows around 100,000 distinct CDR3 sequences, under 9% of them seen only once. This receptor was obtained from a man younger than 40 who received the YFV17D yellow fever vaccine. The rearrangement uses TRBV29-1 and TRBJ2-3; TRBD1 agrees at 7 bases. Specimen: CD8+ T cells sorted from PBMCs, collected 45 days after the yellow fever booster vaccination. The CDR3, as DNA: TGCAGCGCCAACAGGGGAGATACGCAGTATTTT. Its translation is CSANRGDTQYF.